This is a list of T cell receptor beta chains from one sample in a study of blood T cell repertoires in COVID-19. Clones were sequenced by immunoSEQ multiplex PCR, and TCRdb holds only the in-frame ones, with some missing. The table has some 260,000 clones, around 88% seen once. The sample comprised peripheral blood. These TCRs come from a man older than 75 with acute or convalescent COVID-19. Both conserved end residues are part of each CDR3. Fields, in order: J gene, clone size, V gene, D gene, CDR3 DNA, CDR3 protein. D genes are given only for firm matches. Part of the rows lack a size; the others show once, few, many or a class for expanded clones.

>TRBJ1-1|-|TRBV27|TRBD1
TGTGCCAGCAGTTTATCGGCAGGGGGCTGGACTGAAGCTTTCTTT
CASSLSAGGWTEAFF
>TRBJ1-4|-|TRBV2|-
TGTGCCAGCAGGGGCGGGACTAGAGAAGAAAAACTGTTTTTT
CASRGGTREEKLFF
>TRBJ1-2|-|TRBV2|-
TGTGCCAGCAGTGTGACACTTGCTAACTATGGCTACACCTTC
CASSVTLANYGYTF
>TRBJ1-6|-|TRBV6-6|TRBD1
TGTGCCAGCAGAGGCGACAGGGGCAGCTATAATTCACCCCTCCACTTT
CASRGDRGSYNSPLHF
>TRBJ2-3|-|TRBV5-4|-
TGTGCCAGCAGCTTTGGGCGGGCTAGCACAGATACGCAGTATTTT
CASSFGRASTDTQYF
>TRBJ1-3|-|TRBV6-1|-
TGTGCCAGCAGTGAAGCGCTGGCAGGGCCAGGAAACACCATATATTTT
CASSEALAGPGNTIYF
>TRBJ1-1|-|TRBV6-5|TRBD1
TGTGCCAGCAGTCGACAGGGTAATACTGAAGCTTTCTTT
CASSRQGNTEAFF
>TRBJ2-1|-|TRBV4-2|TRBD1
TGTGCCAGCAGCACCGGGGGACAGGGTGTGTATGAGCAGTTCTTC
CASSTGGQGVYEQFF
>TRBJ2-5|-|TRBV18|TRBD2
TGTGCCAGCTCACCACCGAGGGCTAGCGGTAACCAAGAGACCCAGTACTTC
CASSPPRASGNQETQYF
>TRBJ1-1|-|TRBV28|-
TGTGCCAGCAGTTTTCCCCCCTCTATGAACACTGAAGCTTTCTTT
CASSFPPSMNTEAFF
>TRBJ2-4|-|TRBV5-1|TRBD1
TGCGCCAGCAGCTTGGAGGGGACAGGGACAAACATTCAGTACTTC
CASSLEGTGTNIQYF
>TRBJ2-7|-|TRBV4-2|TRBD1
TGTGCCAGCAGTCAAAGTCAGGGGGCGACCTACGAGCAGTACTTC
CASSQSQGATYEQYF
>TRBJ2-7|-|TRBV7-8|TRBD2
TGTGCCAGCAGCCCTCGACTAGCGGGAGGTTACGAGCAGTACTTC
CASSPRLAGGYEQYF
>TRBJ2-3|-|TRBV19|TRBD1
TGTGCCAGTAGTACGACAGGGGGCACATATACGCAGTATTTT
CASSTTGGTYTQYF
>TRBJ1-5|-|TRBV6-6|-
TGTGCCAGCAGTCCCACTTCGAGCAATCAGCCCCAGCATTTT
CASSPTSSNQPQHF
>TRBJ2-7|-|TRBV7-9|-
TGTGCCAGCAGCTTGGGTGGGGGCCGTCGCTACGAGCAGTACTTC
CASSLGGGRRYEQYF
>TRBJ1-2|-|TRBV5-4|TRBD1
TGTGCCAGCAGCCCCGGGACAGGGGGTTTTGGCTACACCTTC
CASSPGTGGFGYTF
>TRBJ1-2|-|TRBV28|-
TGTGCCAGCAGTTCACAGGAGAACTATGGCTACACCTTC
CASSSQENYGYTF
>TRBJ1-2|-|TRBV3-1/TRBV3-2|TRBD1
TGTGCCAGCAGCCAAGTGGCAGGGGGTAACTATGGCTACACCTTC
CASSQVAGGNYGYTF
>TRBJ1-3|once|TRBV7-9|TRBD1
TGTGCCAGCAGGGGACAGCGCTCTGGAAACACCATATATTTT
CASRGQRSGNTIYF
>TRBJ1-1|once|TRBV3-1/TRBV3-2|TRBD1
TGTGCCAGCAGCCAGGGACAGGGGGGGAGCACTGAAGCTTTCTTT
CASSQGQGGSTEAFF
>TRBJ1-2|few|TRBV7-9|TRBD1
TGTGCCAGCACCAAACAGGGGGGAGACTATGGCTACACCTTC
CASTKQGGDYGYTF